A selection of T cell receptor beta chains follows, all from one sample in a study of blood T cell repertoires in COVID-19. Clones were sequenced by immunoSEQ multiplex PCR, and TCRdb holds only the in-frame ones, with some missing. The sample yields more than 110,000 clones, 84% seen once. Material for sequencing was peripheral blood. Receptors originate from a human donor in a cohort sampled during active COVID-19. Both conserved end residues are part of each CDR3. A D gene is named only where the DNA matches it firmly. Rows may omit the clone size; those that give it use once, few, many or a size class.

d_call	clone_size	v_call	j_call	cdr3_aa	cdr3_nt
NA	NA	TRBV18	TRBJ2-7	CASSQEGYEQYF	TGTGCCAGCTCACAGGAGGGCTACGAGCAGTACTTC
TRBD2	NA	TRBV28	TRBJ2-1	CANSPGLAGYHEQFF	TGTGCCAACTCTCCGGGACTAGCGGGATACCATGAGCAGTTCTTC
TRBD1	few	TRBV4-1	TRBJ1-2	CASSQTGQYLNYGYTF	TGCGCCAGCAGCCAGACGGGACAGTACCTTAACTATGGCTACACCTTC
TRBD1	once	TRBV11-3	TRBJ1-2	CASSRSRGQGGYGYTF	TGTGCCAGCAGCCGATCCCGAGGACAGGGGGGCTATGGCTACACCTTC
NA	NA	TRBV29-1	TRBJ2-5	CSAGETGGETQYF	TGCAGCGCGGGAGAGACAGGTGGAGAGACCCAGTACTTC
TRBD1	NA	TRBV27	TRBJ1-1	CASSARQGAGTEAFF	TGTGCCAGCAGTGCCAGACAGGGGGCGGGCACTGAAGCTTTCTTT
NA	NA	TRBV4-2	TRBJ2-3	CASSQERNQKASTDTQYF	TGTGCCAGCAGCCAAGAAAGAAACCAAAAAGCTAGCACAGATACGCAGTATTTT
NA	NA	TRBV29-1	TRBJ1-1	CSVEKSLNTEAFF	TGCAGCGTTGAAAAGTCACTCAACACTGAAGCTTTCTTT
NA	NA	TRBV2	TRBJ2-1	CASNGGRHEQFF	TGTGCCAGCAACGGGGGACGGCATGAGCAGTTCTTC
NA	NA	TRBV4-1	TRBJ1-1	CASSLGRENTEAFF	TGCGCCAGCAGCCTGGGCAGAGAGAACACTGAAGCTTTCTTT
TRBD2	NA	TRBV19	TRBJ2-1	CASSIGVSGGPEQFF	TGTGCCAGTAGTATAGGGGTTAGCGGGGGGCCTGAGCAGTTCTTC
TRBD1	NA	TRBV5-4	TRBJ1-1	CASSLVAQGSTEAFF	TGTGCCAGCAGCTTGGTCGCACAGGGGAGCACTGAAGCTTTCTTT
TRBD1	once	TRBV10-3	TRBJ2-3	CAIRTGDTQYF	TGTGCCATCCGGACAGGAGATACGCAGTATTTT
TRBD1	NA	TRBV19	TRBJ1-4	CASSDRGNANEKLFF	TGTGCCAGTAGTGACAGGGGGAATGCTAATGAAAAACTGTTTTTT
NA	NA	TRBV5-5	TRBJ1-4	CASSLGHGEKLFF	TGTGCCAGCAGCTTGGGACATGGAGAAAAACTGTTTTTT
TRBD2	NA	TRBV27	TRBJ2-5	CASSPSRLAGETQYF	TGTGCCAGCAGTCCTTCCCGACTAGCGGGAGAGACCCAGTACTTC
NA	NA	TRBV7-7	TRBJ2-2	CASRGNTGELFF	TGTGCTAGCCGGGGAAACACCGGGGAGCTGTTTTTT
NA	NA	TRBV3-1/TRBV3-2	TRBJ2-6	CASSQDSGGTGAGANVLTF	TGTGCCAGCAGCCAAGACAGCGGAGGGACCGGGGCTGGGGCCAACGTCCTGACTTTC
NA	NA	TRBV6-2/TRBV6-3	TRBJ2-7	CASSYVQGPYEQYF	TGTGCCAGCAGTTACGTACAGGGTCCCTACGAGCAGTACTTC
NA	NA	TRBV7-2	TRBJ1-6	CASSLEQNNSPLHF	TGTGCCAGCAGCTTAGAACAGAATAATTCACCCCTCCACTTT
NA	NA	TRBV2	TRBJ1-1	CALKGPTFGGTEAFF	TGTGCCCTTAAGGGGCCAACCTTCGGGGGCACTGAAGCTTTCTTT
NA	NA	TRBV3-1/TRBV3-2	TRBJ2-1	CATSRGDNEQFF	TGTGCCACCTCCAGAGGAGACAATGAGCAGTTCTTC
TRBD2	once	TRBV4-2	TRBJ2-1	CASSLSSGVWNEQFF	TGTGCCAGCAGCCTTAGTAGCGGGGTGTGGAATGAGCAGTTCTTC
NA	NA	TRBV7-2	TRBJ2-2	CASSRARTTGELFF	TGTGCCAGCAGCCGTGCTAGGACTACCGGGGAGCTGTTTTTT
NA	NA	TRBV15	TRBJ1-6	CATSRDLRSPLHF	TGTGCCACCAGCAGAGATCTGAGGTCACCCCTCCACTTT
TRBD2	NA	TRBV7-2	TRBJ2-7	CASSTLAGGSYEQYF	TGTGCCAGCAGCACGCTAGCGGGGGGATCCTACGAGCAGTACTTC
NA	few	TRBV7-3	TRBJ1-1	CASSLKRGTEAFF	TGTGCCAGCAGCTTAAAACGGGGCACTGAAGCTTTCTTT
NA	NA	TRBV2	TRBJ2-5	CASTTGKVGVETQYF	TGTGCCAGCACCACAGGGAAAGTAGGGGTGGAGACCCAGTACTTC
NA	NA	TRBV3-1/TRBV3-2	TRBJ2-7	CASSQDSSPTYEQYF	TGTGCCAGCAGCCAAGATTCCTCTCCTACCTACGAGCAGTACTTC
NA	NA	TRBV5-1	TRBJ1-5	CASSPGGKDQPQHF	TGCGCCAGCAGCCCCGGAGGTAAAGATCAGCCCCAGCATTTT
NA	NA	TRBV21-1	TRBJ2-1	CASNFTSGPSYNEQFF	TGTGCCAGCAACTTTACTAGCGGGCCCTCCTACAATGAGCAGTTCTTC
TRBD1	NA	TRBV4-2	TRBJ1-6	CASSQTQGATPNSPLHF	TGTGCCAGCAGCCAAACACAGGGGGCGACCCCTAATTCACCCCTCCACTTT
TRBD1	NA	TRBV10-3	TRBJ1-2	CAIRDRVGYGYTF	TGTGCCATCAGGGACAGGGTAGGATATGGCTACACCTTC